This T cell receptor beta chain is drawn from a study of regulatory T cells in long-lasting Graves disease. Background on the study: Antithyroid drug exposure in newly diagnosed Graves' patients had lasted under 3 months. Study-level results: Persistent disease preferred TRBV28, TRBJ1-2 and TRBJ2-5.

Construction of the TCR beta libraries employed iRepertoire HTBI primers in conjunction with Arm-PCR of CDR3 regions. TCRdb used MiXCR to reprocess the multiplex PCR reads, holding one entry per CDR3 protein. Of around 330,000 distinct CDR3 sequences listed, more than 15% are singletons. The germline gives CDR1 GTSNPN, CDR2 SVGIG (reference sequence). Trimming shortened V by 8 bases and J by 3 bases, and 4 bases separated the two germline ends. The CDR3 has 10 amino acids. This clonotype has ten or more counts. The target antigen is unknown. Time point: newly diagnosed GD, antithyroid drugs for less than 3 months. Following extraction of RNA from PBMCs, that RNA was used to make the TCR library.

This chain connects TRBV30 to TRBJ2-2; D gene unclear. This receptor was identified in a female donor with Graves disease. The specimen comprised peripheral blood mononuclear cells (PBMCs), sampled at new diagnosis, from a patient treated with antithyroid drugs. The CDR3 sequence: CAHHTGELFF. CDR3 in DNA: TGTGCCCACCACACCGGGGAGCTGTTTTTT.